The following is a T cell receptor beta chain sequence with its context. In the original processing: Reference gene primer amplification gave estimated nucleated cell counts. Some clones are missing from TCRdb's copy, which holds only in-frame ones; the method was immunoSEQ multiplex PCR. From that table come the V and J calls and clone size; the DNA was used to work out D and trimming. The sample has fewer than 450,000 clones; roughly 86% are singletons. The entry originates in a study of blood T cell repertoires in COVID-19. This CDR3 has 13 residues. V lost 6 bases, J lost 6 bases, and 1 base stayed unmatched. Seattle's cohort entered during active infection and was followed longitudinally.

The source material was peripheral blood. The TCR was taken from a woman aged 65 to 85 with COVID-19, enrolled during active disease. The chain links TRBV12-3 or TRBV12-4 to TRBJ1-5; 11 bases are shared with TRBD1. The CDR3 sequence is CASSGQGAQPQHF. CDR3 bases: TGTGCCAGCAGCGGACAGGGGGCTCAGCCCCAGCATTTT.